This T cell receptor (beta chain) was retrieved from a study of CD8 T cells in ankylosing spondylitis (dated by TCRdb to about 2017). Broadly, across the study: The study profiled T cell receptor beta repertoires in healthy donors and ankylosing spondylitis patients to find disease-linked TCR variants. In total, the full study cohort was made up of roughly 110 healthy donors and 20 to 25 ankylosing spondylitis patients. Samples of peripheral blood were taken, and for ankylosing spondylitis patients, synovial fluid was collected as well.

Beyond this particular receptor, the publication reports: A TCR beta motif of several highly homologous amino acid variants appeared characteristic of blood from ankylosing spondylitis patients. Some of the motif variants had been reported before in the synovial fluid and blood of reactive arthritis patients, a finding that suggests common disease-initiation mechanisms. Significant enrichment of the disease-linked clones was reported in matched synovial fluid samples from ankylosing spondylitis patients. The disease-linked clones had a CD8+ phenotype and were found at relatively low frequencies in peripheral blood.

The CDR3, cysteine through phenylalanine, is 13 amino acids long. The only DNA kept is the CDR3, 39 bases in frame from the first base. Trimming takes 6 bases off V and 7 bases off J; junction bases not matched to a gene: 6. This clonotype was seen at least ten times. Its antigen is currently not known. No base qualities exist here, and no much larger clone lies one base off it. TCRdb shows the sequencer as Illumina HiSeq 2500. Quantitative 5'-RACE with molecular barcodes was used to prepare TCR beta libraries. In the paper's pipeline: To identify disease-linked TCR variants, a new computational method was used, one built on a probabilistic model of VDJ rearrangement. TCRdb handled the public reads itself, with Q25 trimming in fastp and clone calling in MiXCR, and kept productive beta chains. Rows with one shared CDR3 protein collapse into an entry with the most common genes and DNA. It is TCRdb's table, rather than the study itself, that gives the V and J calls and clone size. Present in this sample are some 100,000 distinct CDR3 sequences, about 8.3% of which were seen just once. The ten largest make up 8.5% to 10% of the sample.

The clonotype originates from a male donor with ankylosing spondylitis or in good health (not recorded which). Sequencing used blood, either unsorted or a sorted T cell fraction (not recorded which). The chain couples TRBV12-3 or TRBV12-4 to TRBJ1-2, with 9 middle bases fitting TRBD1. The sequenced DNA: TGTGCCAGCAGCCCTGGGACAGGGTTTGGCTACACCTTC. The translation is CASSPGTGFGYTF.